These 14 T cell receptor beta chains were sequenced from one sample in a study of low-dose radiotherapy and immunotherapy resistance in tumors. First-strand cDNA relied on TRAV- and TRBV-specific primers spanning alpha and beta chains. Over approximately 19 PCR cycles, TCRs were amplified from a constant-region primer and V-primer adapter. In TCRdb, the reads were re-called with MiXCR into one record per CDR3 protein. The sample has fewer than 90,000 distinct CDR3 sequences; around 18% are singletons. Described time point: before trial treatment. The sample was PBMCs, taken before treatment. These receptors all come from a male donor with prostate cancer.

This clonotype came up many times. The rearrangement uses TRBV19 and TRBJ2-1, with a weak D call TRBD2 (7 bases). This CDR3 spans 15 amino acids. Germline V gene sequence: CDR1 LNHDA, CDR2 SQIVND (reference sequence). Between the trimmed V and J ends, which lost 10 bases and 4 bases, there was a span of 20 bases. DNA of the CDR3: TGTGCCACCATTGGGGGGGCGGGGTTGTACAATGAGCAGTTCTTC. This encodes CATIGGAGLYNEQFF.

This clonotype has at least ten counts. The chain employs TRBV14 and TRBJ1-6; D call uncertain. Germline V gives CDR1 SGHDN, CDR2 FVKESK. There are 13 residues in the CDR3. The V gene lost 2 bases and the J gene lost 10 bases, with 9 bases spanning the gap. In nucleotides, the CDR3 is TGTGCCAGCAGCCAACTAGTTGAGTCACCCCTCCACTTT. Translated: CASSQLVESPLHF. The variable domain in full, completed from reference TRBV14 and TRBJ1-6, reads EAGVTQFPSHSVIEKGQTVTLRCDPISGHDNLYWYRRVMGKEIKFLLHFVKESKQDESGMPNNRFLAERTGGTYSTLKVQPAELEDSGVYFCASSQLVESPLHFGNGTRLTVT.

This clonotype was recorded at least ten times. The chain combines TRBV25-1 with TRBJ1-2; no firm D call. V was pared by 5 bases and J by 5 bases, with 3 bases between. Germline lookup yields CDR1 MGHDK and CDR2 SYGVNS. The CDR3 is made up of 10 amino acids. CDR3 coding DNA: TGTGCCAGCAGTCGGTATGGCTACACCTTC. This encodes CASSRYGYTF.

This clonotype was counted a single time. This probably arose from a read error, given a far larger clone one base away. As DNA, the CDR3 is TGTGCCAGCAGGCAAGGGCGGGGGGATACAGATACGCAGTATTTT. It yields the protein CASRQGRGDTDTQYF. This rearrangement joins TRBV12-3 or TRBV12-4 to TRBJ2-3; TRBD2 matches at 8 bases. The junction had 8 bases not matched to a gene; V was cut back by 6 bases and J by 3 bases. CDR3 length equals 15 residues.

This clonotype was seen more than once but under ten times. The rearrangement joins TRBV7-8 to TRBJ2-1, with 11 bases lining up with TRBD2. The CDR3 covers 15 residues. The V and J ends lost 1 base and 8 bases, in that order; junction bases with no gene match: 4. Germline CDR1 SGHVS, CDR2 FQNEAQ. The chain's CDR3 is CASSLGLAGKYEQFF. The CDR3 region has the DNA TGTGCCAGCAGCTTAGGACTAGCGGGAAAGTATGAGCAGTTCTTC.

This clonotype occurred many times. This sequence joins TRBV5-5 and TRBJ1-1, with unresolved D. Germline loops: CDR1 SGHKS, CDR2 YYEKEE (reference sequence). Deletions cut 4 bases from V and 2 bases from J, with 9 bases between. The CDR3 is 13 amino acids. The CDR3 region is CASSAISNTEAFF. In DNA, the CDR3 is TGTGCCAGCAGCGCGATTTCAAACACTGAAGCTTTCTTT.

In its sample, this clonotype was seen many times. The chain has TRBV10-3 and TRBJ2-1, with 11 bases lining up with TRBD2. Germline loops: CDR1 ENHRY, CDR2 SYGVKD. J gave up 0 bases and V 2 bases, and 9 bases lay outside the gene matches. The CDR3 has 19 amino acids. CDR3 in DNA: TGTGCCATCAGTGAGACGGGGACTAGCGGAAGGAGCTCCTACAATGAGCAGTTCTTC. Translation: CAISETGTSGRSSYNEQFF.

This clonotype was found many times. The V gene is TRBV6-2 or TRBV6-3, the J gene TRBJ1-5; perhaps TRBD1 as D (6 bases). The CDR3 has 15 residues. CDR1 is MNHEY, CDR2 SVGEGT, per germline. V gave up 7 bases and J gave up 2 bases, with 15 bases separating them. The CDR3 region is CASKTGTIGNQPQHF. The CDR3 DNA sequence: TGTGCCAGCAAAACCGGGACAATCGGCAATCAGCCCCAGCATTTT.

This clonotype was recorded many times. The V call is TRBV6-2 or TRBV6-3, the J call TRBJ2-7; 8 bases match TRBD2. Germline lookup yields CDR1 MNHEY and CDR2 SVGEGT. The CDR3 has 15 residues. The V gene end was trimmed by 5 bases and the J gene end by 4 bases; junction bases not matched to a gene: 10. The CDR3 DNA sequence: TGTGCCAGCAGTCCCCAGGTCGGGGGGGCATACGAGCAGTACTTC. Its protein product is CASSPQVGGAYEQYF.

This clonotype was recorded at least ten times. The chain combines TRBV27 with TRBJ1-1; D gene uncertain. Trimming took off 0 bases at V and 4 bases at J, with 9 bases between the two ends. From germline, CDR1 is MNHEY and CDR2 SMNVEV (reference sequence). The length of the CDR3 is 14 residues. CDR3 loop: CASSLSNKFTEAFF. CDR3 DNA: TGTGCCAGCAGTTTATCGAACAAGTTCACTGAAGCTTTCTTT.

This clonotype was seen at least ten times. The V call is TRBV12-3 or TRBV12-4, the J call TRBJ2-1, with TRBD1 matching 9 bases. CDR3 length: 15 amino acids. J was trimmed by 4 bases and V by 6 bases; bases with no gene match: 7. CDR3 sequence (DNA): TGTGCCAGCAGGACTACCGGGACAGGGTACAATGAGCAGTTCTTC. Its translation is CASRTTGTGYNEQFF.

This clonotype was detected many times. The chain joins TRBV11-2 to TRBJ2-1, with TRBD1 identical over 9 bases. J lost 7 bases, V lost 3 bases, and 7 bases had no gene match. Germline assignment: CDR1 SGHAT and CDR2 FQNNGV. The CDR3 loop spans 15 amino acids. CDR3 nucleotides: TGTGCCAGCAGCTTGACAGGGGGGTCTTGGAATGAGCAGTTCTTC. It specifies CASSLTGGSWNEQFF.

This clonotype was detected ten times or more. The chain recombines TRBV2 with TRBJ2-7; 12 bases align to TRBD1. CDR3 size: 16 residues. In germline, CDR1 is SNHLY, CDR2 FYNNEI. V was clipped by 7 bases and J by 7 bases; unmatched bases: 14. Here the CDR3 reads CASIPLTGQGAEEQYF. The CDR3 DNA reads TGTGCCAGCATACCACTTACGGGACAGGGGGCGGAGGAGCAGTACTTC.

This clonotype has ten or more counts. The V and J genes are TRBV19 and TRBJ1-5; no clear D gene. Germline CDR1 is LNHDA and CDR2 is SQIVND (reference sequence). This CDR3 spans 15 amino acids. V lost 6 bases to trimming and J lost 2 bases, with 14 bases between them. The CDR3 sequence is CASRRLGEGNQPQHF. CDR3 bases: TGTGCCAGTAGACGTCTTGGGGAAGGCAATCAGCCCCAGCATTTT.